This T cell receptor (beta chain) was captured by sequencing in a study of cytomegalovirus exposure and HLA in healthy donors. Study conclusions and caveats: V- and J-gene trimming in TCR beta was tied to a missense DCLRE1C variant by an analysis performed later. For most TCR beta V segments, an earlier analysis put the productive rate at about 90% or about 30% of the time.

On this clone itself: What it recognizes is unknown.

PCR employed 60 Vbeta and 13 Jbeta primers. Data came from immunoSEQ multiplex PCR; TCRdb stores just in-frame clones and leaves some out. The sample is made up of more than 50,000 clones, and the top ten hold under 10% of it. Healthy bone marrow donors made up the donors. The sequenced material came from PBMCs. This TCR derives from a man aged 50-59 years in good health and CMV-seropositive.

The DNA for the CDR3 is TGTGCCAGCTCCCCCCAGGGACTAGCTAACTATGGCTACACCTTC. Its protein product is CASSPQGLANYGYTF. This rearrangement joins TRBV18 to TRBJ1-2, with D perhaps TRBD1 (5 bases). V was cut by 6 bases and J by 0 bases, with 14 bases left in between. The V gene's germline CDR1 is KGHSH and CDR2 LQKENI. The CDR3 is made up of 15 amino acids.